The clone carrying this TCR beta chain was picked up many times. Antigen specificity is unknown. This sample stems from a study of regulatory T cells in long-lasting Graves disease. The study, taken as a whole, reports: Newly diagnosed patients shared 750 to 1,000 public clonotypes; persistent patients shared around 2,800.

According to the study, TCR beta libraries were built with iRepertoire HTBI primers and CDR3-region Arm-PCR. TCRdb reprocessed the multiplex PCR reads with MiXCR, giving one entry per CDR3 protein. The sample has about 660,000 distinct CDR3 sequences, roughly 30% seen once. Germline loops: CDR1 MNHNS, CDR2 SASEGT. Trimming pared 5 bases from V and 7 bases from J, leaving 11 bases between. The length of the CDR3 is 12 residues. Time point indicated: persistent/refractory GD, antithyroid drugs over 5 years with positive TRAb. PBMC RNA was the source of the TCR library. Enrollment of patients was through an endocrinology department in Xi'an, China.

The chain uses TRBV6-1 and TRBJ1-2; no firm D call. This receptor was taken from a female donor with Graves disease. The sequenced sample was peripheral blood mononuclear cells (PBMCs), obtained when the disease was refractory, from a patient treated with antithyroid drugs. CDR3: CASSKRDAGYTF. The DNA for the CDR3 is TGTGCCAGCAGTAAAAGGGATGCTGGCTACACCTTC.